This TCR beta chain was captured in a study of T cells after yellow fever vaccination. Points from the study as a whole: Booster samples showed a return of most primary-vaccination clones (roughly 96% CD4, 88% CD8). Faster peaking, at day 5 versus 15, marked a secondary response that was weaker.

This clonotype was observed a few times. What it binds is unknown. The authors made TCR cDNA by 5'RACE template switching, adding a universal primer site and UMIs. MiXCR was run by TCRdb on the 5' RACE reads, yielding one entry per CDR3 protein. Here the sample spans 120,000 or so distinct CDR3 sequences, approximately 16% being singletons. The length of the CDR3 is 14 residues. Germline CDR1 and CDR2: MGHRA and YSYEKL. V was trimmed by 2 bases and J by 2 bases, leaving 10 bases between them. The chain couples TRBV4-1 to TRBJ2-7; D call uncertain. The sample was CD8+ T cells sorted from PBMCs, taken 5 days after the yellow fever booster vaccination. The receptor was derived from a man between 18 and 35 years old who received the YFV17D yellow fever vaccine. The CDR3 coding sequence is TGCGCCAGCAGCCAATCCAAAGCAACCTACGAGCAGTACTTC. This sequence encodes CASSQSKATYEQYF.